A selection of T cell receptor beta chains follows, all from one sample in a study of CD8+CD57+ T cells in acquired aplastic anemia. Using its own MiXCR run on the reads, TCRdb lists one record per CDR3 protein. The sample lists roughly 260,000 distinct CDR3 sequences, more than 45% seen once, with 7% to 9.5% in the top ten. The sample comprised sorted CD4+, CD8+, or CD8+CD57+ T cells (not recorded which) from PBMCs. These receptors all stem from a human donor with aplastic anemia. The CDR3 runs from the conserved cysteine through the conserved F or W. A D gene is named only where the DNA matches it firmly. Not all rows give a size; the values are once, few, many and, for expanded clones, a class.

clone_size d_call j_call v_call cdr3_aa cdr3_nt
. TRBD2 TRBJ2-7 TRBV7-2 CASSFSGGEYEQYF TGTGCCAGCAGCTTTAGCGGGGGAGAGTACGAGCAGTACTTC
many . TRBJ2-6 TRBV19 CASSIVSGANVLTF TGTGCCAGTAGTATAGTCTCTGGGGCCAACGTCCTGACTTTC
. . TRBJ2-7 TRBV10-3 CAISADFVDVQYF TGTGCCATCAGTGCAGACTTCGTCGACGTGCAGTACTTC
. . TRBJ2-6 TRBV20-1 CSAIPQSGANVLTF TGCAGTGCCATCCCCCAGTCTGGGGCCAACGTCCTGACTTTC
. . TRBJ1-4 TRBV20-1 CSAPGSGILSNEKLFF TGCAGTGCCCCAGGGTCAGGGATCCTGTCTAATGAAAAACTGTTTTTT
. TRBD2 TRBJ2-1 TRBV6-6 CASSARLAEKYNEQFF TGTGCCAGCAGTGCCAGACTAGCGGAAAAGTACAATGAGCAGTTCTTC
many . TRBJ2-7 TRBV20-1 CSATRHPHESYEQYF TGCAGTGCTACCAGACATCCCCACGAGTCCTACGAGCAGTACTTC
. . TRBJ1-3 TRBV25-1 CASNEWEAGEDAIYF TGTGCCAGCAATGAATGGGAGGCAGGGGAGGACGCCATATATTTT
. . TRBJ1-5 TRBV7-3 CASSLSREVCGNQPQHF TGTGCCAGCAGCTTATCCAGGGAGGTATGTGGCAATCAGCCCCAGCATTTT
. TRBD1 TRBJ2-7 TRBV15 CATSPGTVVYEQYF TGTGCCACCAGCCCCGGGACAGTTGTCTACGAGCAGTACTTC
. TRBD1 TRBJ2-1 TRBV7-6 CASSKGVPQTGGSSYNEQFF TGTGCCAGCAGCAAAGGGGTGCCCCAGACAGGGGGGAGCTCCTACAATGAGCAGTTCTTC
. . TRBJ2-1 TRBV2 CASSESGAEQFF TGTGCCAGCAGTGAATCCGGGGCTGAGCAGTTCTTC
many . TRBJ1-5 TRBV7-9 CASSPPSSNQPQHF TGTGCCAGCAGCCCTCCAAGTAGCAATCAGCCCCAGCATTTT
many . TRBJ2-7 TRBV20-1 CSARGGAYEQYF TGCAGTGCTAGAGGAGGGGCCTACGAGCAGTACTTC